These 31 T cell receptor beta chains share one sample of origin, sequenced in a study of control samples from healthy donors and cancer patients. The table came from immunoSEQ multiplex PCR; TCRdb's copy has only in-frame clones and leaves some out. The sample records about 410,000 clones, about 93% being singletons. The sample was PBMCs. All receptors derive from a man in his forties or fifties with head and neck cancer.

V and J are TRBV10-3 and TRBJ2-7; D possibly matches TRBD1 or TRBD2 (5 bases each). The CDR3 runs 17 residues. Germline V lookup: CDR1 ENHRY, CDR2 SYGVKD. V gave up 3 bases and J gave up 4 bases, with 22 bases separating them. The CDR3 sequence is CAISEYGAGSSVYEQYF. DNA for the CDR3: TGTGCCATCAGTGAATACGGGGCAGGGAGTTCCGTTTACGAGCAGTACTTC.

V usage is TRBV3-1 (or the pseudogene TRBV3-2) and J usage is TRBJ1-3; 7 bases fit TRBD1. Trimming removed 2 bases from V and 3 bases from J; junction bases left unmatched: 7. Germline-derived CDR1 and CDR2 are LGHDT and YNNKEL (reference sequence). This CDR3 contains 16 residues. Here the CDR3 reads CASSQLNRQGGNTIYF. The CDR3 DNA reads as TGTGCCAGCAGCCAACTTAATAGACAGGGTGGAAACACCATATATTTT.

The chain carries TRBV27 and TRBJ2-1, with TRBD1 identical over 9 bases. This CDR3 contains 15 residues. V was clipped by 6 bases and J by 6 bases; unmatched bases: 9. Per germline, CDR1 MNHEY and CDR2 SMNVEV (reference sequence). CDR3 sequence reads: CASRTQGATINEQFF. The DNA of the CDR3 is TGTGCCAGCAGAACACAGGGGGCGACAATCAATGAGCAGTTCTTC.

This rearrangement joins TRBV7-3 to TRBJ1-1, with a possible D match to TRBD1 (5 bases). This CDR3 spans 15 amino acids. Deletions cut 2 bases from V and 4 bases from J, with 14 bases between. CDR1 and CDR2 (germline): SGHTA, FQGTGA. The chain's CDR3 is CASSLGKGLPTEAFF. The CDR3 nucleotides read TGTGCCAGCAGCTTAGGGAAGGGGCTCCCCACTGAAGCTTTCTTT.

This clone has only one observation. The chain recombines TRBV28 with TRBJ1-3; D remains unclear. The ends were cut back, 6 bases at V and 2 bases at J, with 14 bases in the middle. Germline CDR1 MDHEN, CDR2 SYDVKM. CDR3 size: 15 residues. The CDR3 DNA reads as TGTGCCAGCAGAACAACCTCCGGGACTGGAAACACCATATATTTT. It is translated as CASRTTSGTGNTIYF.

This rearrangement joins TRBV5-6 to TRBJ2-7; the match to TRBD2 covers 10 bases. The CDR3 is 18 residues long. Germline V gives CDR1 SGHDT, CDR2 YYEEEE. V was pared by 5 bases and J by 4 bases, with 18 bases of the junction left unmatched. The CDR3 here is CASRSDGASGSVGYEQYF. The CDR3 DNA follows: TGTGCCAGCAGGTCGGATGGGGCTAGCGGGAGTGTCGGTTACGAGCAGTACTTC.

This clone was seen once. The sample has other DNA sequences that encode this CDR3 too. The chain recombines TRBV27 with TRBJ2-3, with unresolved D. CDR1 is MNHEY, CDR2 SMNVEV, per germline (reference sequence). Trimming removed 2 bases at V and 3 bases at J, with 6 bases between. This CDR3 has 13 residues. The CDR3 nucleotides read TGTGCCAGCAGTTTACTAGGTACAGATACGCAGTATTTT. Translation: CASSLLGTDTQYF.

This chain links TRBV7-2 with TRBJ2-5; D is perhaps TRBD1 (5 bases). CDR1 and CDR2 from the germline V gene are SGHTA and FQGNSA. V was trimmed by 5 bases and J by 3 bases, leaving 13 bases between them. The length of the CDR3 is 14 residues. CDR3 sequence reads: CASSPSRVEETQYF. In DNA, the CDR3 is TGTGCCAGCAGCCCCAGCAGGGTCGAAGAGACCCAGTACTTC.

The rearrangement joins TRBV19 to TRBJ2-1; no definite D call. This CDR3 has 11 residues. Trimming cost V 3 bases and J 6 bases, with 3 bases left between them. From germline, CDR1 is LNHDA and CDR2 SQIVND (reference sequence). The CDR3 nucleotides are TGTGCCAGTAGTATTGTCAATGAGCAGTTCTTC. This translates into CASSIVNEQFF.

The rearrangement links TRBV9 to TRBJ2-3; 7 bases agree with TRBD2. The trim removed 4 bases at V and 6 bases at J, leaving 8 bases unmatched. The V gene's germline CDR1 is SGDLS and CDR2 YYNGEE. The CDR3 length is 14 residues. For the CDR3, the DNA is TGTGCCAGCAGCTACACTTTACTAGCGGATACGCAGTATTTT. It translates to CASSYTLLADTQYF. The complete variable domain, with remaining parts taken from reference TRBV9 and TRBJ2-3, reads DSGVTQTPKHLITATGQRVTLRCSPRSGDLSVYWYQQSLDQGLQFLIQYYNGEERAKGNILERFSAQQFPDLHSELNLSSLELGDSALYFCASSYTLLADTQYFGPGTRLTVL.

The chain joins TRBV29-1 to TRBJ1-1, with 7 bases matching TRBD1. The V gene's germline CDR1 is SQVTM and CDR2 ANQGSEA. V lost 8 bases and J lost 4; bases outside the gene matches: 13. This CDR3 has 14 amino acids. CDR3 region: CSNPGRGRGTEAFF. DNA of the CDR3: TGCAGCAACCCGGGTAGGGGGCGCGGCACTGAAGCTTTCTTT.

The J gene is TRBJ1-5, the V gene TRBV12-3 or TRBV12-4; no firm D call. Between the trimmed V and J ends, which lost 6 bases and 3 bases, there was a span of 9 bases. The CDR3 is 13 amino acids. The CDR3 loop is CASSHTVNQPQHF. DNA of the CDR3: TGTGCCAGCAGCCACACAGTCAATCAGCCCCAGCATTTT.

On this clone: This may be a read error: a much more frequent sequence differs by one nucleotide. This sample includes further DNA sequences coding for the same CDR3. CDR3 nucleotides: TGTGCCAGCAGCCAAGGCTATGGCTACACCTTC. As protein: CASSQGYGYTF. This sequence joins TRBV3-1 (or the pseudogene TRBV3-2) and TRBJ1-2; D unresolved. This CDR3 has 11 amino acids. The germline gives CDR1 LGHDT, CDR2 YNNKEL (reference sequence). V was trimmed by 1 base and J by 4 bases, leaving 1 base between them.

The rearrangement uses TRBV5-1 and TRBJ1-2, with D possibly matching TRBD1 (6 bases). The CDR3 consists of 12 residues. Germline V gene sequence: CDR1 SGHRS, CDR2 YFSETQ. Deletions cut 0 bases from V and 12 bases from J, with 12 bases between. CDR3 DNA sequence: TGCGCCAGCAGCTTGGAGGCAGGGGCGAACACCTTC. It is translated as CASSLEAGANTF.

J is TRBJ2-2 and V is TRBV29-1; 10 bases are shared with TRBD2. This CDR3 has 17 residues. CDR1 is SQVTM and CDR2 is ANQGSEA in the germline V gene. Trimming took 2 bases from V and 1 from J; bases not matched to a gene: 7. CDR3 DNA sequence: TGCAGCGTTGAACGGGCTAGCGGGAGTCTGAACACCGGGGAGCTGTTTTTT. This gives the protein CSVERASGSLNTGELFF.

The chain is built from TRBV29-1 and TRBJ2-2, with D perhaps matching TRBD1 (7 bases). V lost 6 bases and J 5 bases, leaving 16 bases between the germline ends. There are 14 residues in the CDR3. CDR1 SQVTM and CDR2 ANQGSEA come from the germline V gene. The CDR3 spells CSVTGQGGTGELFF. The CDR3 region has the DNA TGCAGCGTGACCGGGCAGGGGGGTACCGGGGAGCTGTTTTTT.

This clone is a singleton in its sample. This chain links TRBV7-2 with TRBJ2-1; 12 bases align to TRBD1. The J segment lost 8 bases and the V segment lost 4 bases, leaving 6 bases of the junction unmatched. The CDR3 length is 15 residues. Germline CDR1 is SGHTA and CDR2 is FQGNSA. The CDR3 spells CASSSTGQGAYEQFF. CDR3 bases: TGTGCCAGCAGCTCTACGGGACAGGGGGCCTATGAGCAGTTCTTC.

The V call is TRBV14, the J call TRBJ1-2; weak D call: TRBD1 (6 bases). The CDR3 extends over 16 amino acids. CDR1 is SGHDN and CDR2 is FVKESK in the germline V gene. Trimming took 4 bases from V and 4 from J, leaving 19 bases between them. The CDR3 sequence is CASSRSGTSDLYGYTF. The CDR3 nucleotides are TGTGCCAGCAGCCGTTCCGGGACATCGGACCTCTATGGCTACACCTTC.

The chain carries TRBV6-5 and TRBJ2-3; maybe TRBD2 (5 bases). Deletions cut 6 bases from V and 3 bases from J, with 10 bases between. Germline V gene lookup returns CDR1 MNHEY and CDR2 SVGAGI. The CDR3 is made up of 13 amino acids. In DNA form, the CDR3 reads TGTGCCAGCAGCGGGGATCAGACAGATACGCAGTATTTT. It specifies CASSGDQTDTQYF.

The chain employs TRBV30 and TRBJ2-7, with 10 bases fitting TRBD1. CDR1 is GTSNPN and CDR2 is SVGIG in the germline V gene (reference sequence). This CDR3 spans 12 amino acids. The CDR3 here is CAAGTGEYEQYF. The CDR3 bases are TGTGCTGCCGGGACAGGGGAATACGAGCAGTACTTC.

The chain is built from TRBV28 and TRBJ2-7; D not resolved. V dropped 3 bases and J dropped 2 bases, with 8 bases sitting between them. Germline V gives CDR1 MDHEN, CDR2 SYDVKM. The length of the CDR3 is 13 residues. In nucleotides, the CDR3 is TGTGCCAGCAGTTTTGGTCAGCCCTACGAGCAGTACTTC. It specifies CASSFGQPYEQYF.

The chain uses TRBV13 and TRBJ2-2, with 7 bases fitting TRBD1. V was clipped by 10 bases and J by 1 base; unmatched bases: 12. CDR3 length equals 16 residues. CDR1 and CDR2 from the germline V gene are PRHDT and FYEKMQ (reference sequence). CDR3 sequence reads: CATLPSRQGNTGELFF. In nucleotides, the CDR3 is TGTGCCACTCTCCCTTCGAGACAGGGGAACACCGGGGAGCTGTTTTTT.

The J gene is TRBJ2-7, the V gene TRBV3-1 (or the pseudogene TRBV3-2); 9 nucleotides agree with TRBD1. Germline V gene sequence: CDR1 LGHDT, CDR2 YNNKEL (reference sequence). The CDR3 is made up of 15 amino acids. J lost 2 bases, V lost 4 bases, and 6 bases had no gene match. The CDR3 region has the DNA TGTGCCAGCAGCCTAGGACAGGGGCGAACCTACGAGCAGTACTTC. Encoded protein: CASSLGQGRTYEQYF.

CDR3 sequence: CASSQDDGRESGANVLTF. CDR3 in DNA: TGTGCCAGCAGCCAAGATGACGGCCGTGAGTCCGGGGCCAACGTCCTGACTTTC. J is TRBJ2-6 and V is TRBV4-2, with D unresolved. V shed 0 bases and J shed 4 bases, with 16 bases lying between them. Germline values: CDR1 LGHNA, CDR2 YNFKEQ. CDR3 size: 18 residues.

This clone turned up a few times. J is TRBJ1-5 and V is TRBV30; TRBD1 might be the D (5 bases). The V gene lost 1 base and the J gene lost 4 bases, with 11 bases spanning the gap. CDR1 and CDR2 (germline): GTSNPN, SVGIG (reference sequence). This CDR3 is built from 14 residues. In DNA form, the CDR3 reads TGTGCCTGGAGTGCCGGGACCCGGAATCAGCCCCAGCATTTT. Residues: CAWSAGTRNQPQHF.

The chain carries TRBV5-4 and TRBJ2-4; TRBD2 agrees at 10 bases. The junction had 3 bases not matched to a gene; V was cut back by 0 bases and J by 0 bases. The CDR3 is 17 amino acids. Germline values: CDR1 SGHNT, CDR2 YYREEE (reference sequence). The CDR3: CASSLGTSGVAKNIQYF. In nucleotides, the CDR3 is TGTGCCAGCAGCTTGGGGACTAGCGGAGTAGCCAAAAACATTCAGTACTTC.

The chain links TRBV28 to TRBJ2-3; 9 nucleotides agree with TRBD1. With V trimmed by 9 bases and J by 4 bases, 5 bases remained unmatched. The germline V gene has CDR1 MDHEN and CDR2 SYDVKM. CDR3 length equals 13 residues. CDR3 in DNA: TGTGCCAGTGGGACAGGGAAGTCAGATACGCAGTATTTT. This encodes CASGTGKSDTQYF.

This chain links TRBV18 with TRBJ2-7; a possible D gene is TRBD2 (6 bases). The CDR3 totals 15 residues. Trimming pared 3 bases from V and 4 bases from J, leaving 16 bases between. Germline CDR1 and CDR2: KGHSH and LQKENI. The CDR3 nucleotides are TGTGCCAGCTCACCGACTAGGGTGGATATGTACGAGCAGTACTTC. As protein: CASSPTRVDMYEQYF.

The rearrangement joins TRBV6-5 to TRBJ2-7; 10 nucleotides agree with TRBD2. Germline CDR1 reads MNHEY; CDR2 reads SVGAGI. The CDR3 has 14 residues. J was trimmed by 6 bases and V by 7 bases; bases with no gene match: 9. The CDR3 sequence: CASTTREREGEQYF. The CDR3 DNA follows: TGTGCCAGCACAACGAGGGAGCGGGAGGGCGAGCAGTACTTC.

This sequence joins TRBV4-3 and TRBJ2-1; D is possibly TRBD1 or TRBD2 (6 bases each). The germline CDR1 and CDR2 sequences are LGHNA and YSLEER. The CDR3 totals 13 residues. Deletions cut 1 base from V and 15 bases from J, with 16 bases between. For the CDR3, the DNA is TGCGCCAGCAGCCAAGGCAGGGGAGGTCTCCTGTTCTTC. This encodes CASSQGRGGLLFF.

This clone was detected a few times. This chain joins TRBV27 and TRBJ2-7, with 8 positions matching TRBD1. The germline gives CDR1 MNHEY, CDR2 SMNVEV (reference sequence). CDR3 size: 15 residues. The ends lost 3 bases at V and 4 bases at J; junction bases unmatched: 8. The CDR3 is CASSLDRTGMYEQYF. The CDR3 DNA follows: TGTGCCAGCAGTTTGGATAGGACAGGGATGTACGAGCAGTACTTC.